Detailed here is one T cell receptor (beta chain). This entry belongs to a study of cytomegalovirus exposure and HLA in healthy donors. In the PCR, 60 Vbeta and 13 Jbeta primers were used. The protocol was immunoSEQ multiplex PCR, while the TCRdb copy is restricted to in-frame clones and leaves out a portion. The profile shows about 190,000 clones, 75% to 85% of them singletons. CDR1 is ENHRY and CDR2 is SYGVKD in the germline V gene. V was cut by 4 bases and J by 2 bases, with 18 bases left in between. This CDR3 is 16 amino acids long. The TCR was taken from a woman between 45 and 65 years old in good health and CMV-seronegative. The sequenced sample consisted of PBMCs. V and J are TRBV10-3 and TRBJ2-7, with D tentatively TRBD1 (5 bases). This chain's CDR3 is CAISAPPGRETYEQYF. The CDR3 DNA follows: TGTGCCATCAGTGCCCCCCCGGGCAGGGAAACCTACGAGCAGTACTTC.